The clone carrying this TCR beta chain was detected a few times. Its antigen remains unknown. The sample is drawn from a study of response to subunit inactivated influenza vaccine. Study-level findings and limits: Seasonal influenza vaccination, on each occasion, was suggested by the authors to recruit few new T cells.

From the RT-PCR reads, TCRdb called clonotypes with MiXCR, one entry per CDR3 protein. The table records some 640,000 distinct CDR3 sequences, about 15% of them present only once. The CDR3 length is 14 residues. Germline V gene lookup returns CDR1 LNHDA and CDR2 SQIVND (reference sequence). Trimming pared 5 bases from V and 5 bases from J, leaving 13 bases between. The source is a man aged 45 to 65 who received an inactivated influenza vaccine. The rearrangement links TRBV19 to TRBJ2-1, with TRBD2 as a possible D gene (6 bases). Sequences were derived from PBMCs from blood, sampled about 14 days before vaccination. The DNA of the CDR3 is TGTGCCAGTAGTTTCCGGGAGTACAACAATGAGCAGTTCTTC. It specifies CASSFREYNNEQFF.